The T cell receptor beta chain described here comes from a study of T cell changes during pregnancy in multiple sclerosis. Germline values: CDR1 LNHNV, CDR2 YYDKDF (reference sequence). CDR3 size: 15 residues. V was shortened by 0 bases and J by 4 bases, with 12 bases between the two germline ends. The data were produced by immunoSEQ multiplex PCR, yet TCRdb's version contains in-frame clones alone and is incomplete. The data contain tens of thousands of clones, roughly nine tenths of them seen just once; the ten biggest clones take up approximately 5.3%. The chain recombines TRBV15 with TRBJ2-5; maybe TRBD2 (5 bases). The sequencing here drew on CD8+ T cells from peripheral blood mononuclear cells, taken before pregnancy. This sequence was found in a female donor with multiple sclerosis, enrolled in a pregnancy study. The CDR3 is CATSRETSSTETQYF. Written as DNA, the CDR3 is TGTGCCACCAGCAGAGAGACCTCTAGCACAGAGACCCAGTACTTC.